This TCR beta chain was recovered during a study of T-cell reconstitution after alpha-beta-depleted transplantation in children. In its sample, this clonotype was seen many times. A library of TCRbeta sequences, prepared with unique molecular identifiers, was generated. TCRdb re-called the PCR reads through MiXCR, storing one row per CDR3 protein. The sample has 230,000 or so distinct CDR3 sequences, around 13% seen once; the top ten hold around 2.5%. This sequence was found in a human donor who donated a stem cell graft to a child with acute lymphoblastic leukemia. Material: PBMCs from the stem cell graft donor, obtained from the stem cell graft.

The CDR3 region has the DNA TGTGCCAGTAGTAACTCCCGGGACAGGGAACTCGAGCAGTACTTC. Its protein product is CASSNSRDRELEQYF. The chain employs TRBV19 and TRBJ2-7, with TRBD1 matching 9 bases. Germline V gene data show CDR1 as LNHDA and CDR2 as SQIVND (reference sequence). The length of the CDR3 is 15 residues. Trimming cost V 4 bases and J 6 bases; bases outside gene matches: 10.